Detailed here is one T cell receptor beta chain. The sample belongs to a study of Ad26.COV2.S vaccination and SARS-CoV-2 variants. Overall study context: Sample donor was a member of the COV1001 Ad26.COV2.S trial arm. Intramuscular Ad26.COV2.S at 5x10^10 or 1x10^11 viral particles.

Treatment denoted: 19 received Ad26.COV2.S at low or high dose, single or two shots; about 5 received placebo; per-sample allocation not given. Collection of the samples took place on day 63 after the first injection of vaccine or placebo. Aged 18-55 years, donor was enrolled in Boston in about 2020. The administered vaccine (an Ad26 vector) expressed Wuhan-strain SARS-CoV-2 spike. Germline loops: CDR1 LGHNA, CDR2 YSLEER. The CDR3 totals 14 residues. Trimming cost V 4 bases and J 6 bases; bases outside gene matches: 6. Generated by immunoSEQ multiplex PCR, the TCRdb table keeps only in-frame clones and is missing some. The repertoire consists of about 390,000 clones, with 92% occurring once and the leading ten covering around 1.8%.

Here the sequenced sample was peripheral blood, taken in a trial of Ad26.COV2.S vaccine versus placebo. The chain uses TRBV4-3 and TRBJ1-5, with TRBD1 matching over 7 bases. This TCR was recovered from a person aged 18-65 years who received the Ad26.COV2.S COVID-19 vaccine or a placebo. CDR3 sequence (DNA): TGCGCCAGCAGCCCAGACAGGGTTGGTCAGCCCCAGCATTTT. Translating gives CASSPDRVGQPQHF.